A single sample is the source of the 25 T cell receptor beta chains below, sequenced in a study of T cell responses to AZD1222 COVID-19 vaccine. The assay was immunoSEQ multiplex PCR, and TCRdb's table has in-frame clones only and misses some. This table has roughly 130,000 clones, about 90% appearing once. Sequences were derived from peripheral blood, sampled on day 0 of AZD1222 vaccination. Receptor source: an adult in good health.

The chain is built from TRBV18 and TRBJ1-1; tentatively, D is TRBD1 (5 bases). The germline V and J ends were trimmed by 2 bases and 7 bases, with 11 bases remaining between them. This CDR3 spans 13 amino acids. From germline, CDR1 is KGHSH and CDR2 LQKENI. In nucleotides, the CDR3 is TGTGCCAGCTCACCAGGGCAGGGAATTGAAGCTTTCTTT. Translation gives CASSPGQGIEAFF. Looking up the rest from reference TRBV18 and TRBJ1-1 gives the full variable domain: NAGVMQNPRHLVRRRGQEARLRCSPMKGHSHVYWYRQLPEEGLKFMVYLQKENIIDESGMPKERFSAEFPKEGPSILRIQQVVRGDSAAYFCASSPGQGIEAFFGQGTRLTVV.

The chain recombines TRBV7-6 with TRBJ2-1; TRBD2 matches at 8 bases. This CDR3 contains 15 residues. CDR1 and CDR2 from the germline V gene are SGHVS and FNYEAQ. The junction had 6 bases not matched to a gene; V was cut back by 5 bases and J by 3 bases. The CDR3 sequence is CASSPPTSVYNEQFF. CDR3 coding DNA: TGTGCCAGCAGCCCCCCGACTAGCGTCTACAATGAGCAGTTCTTC.

The rearrangement links TRBV21-1 to TRBJ2-4; the table names TRBD1, a call not compared with the DNA. TRBV21-1 is a listed pseudogene. This CDR3 region has 15 residues. In nucleotides, the CDR3 is TGTGCCAGCAATCGGACAGGGGGAGCCAAAAACATTCAGTACTTC. This codes for CASNRTGGAKNIQYF.

The genes are TRBV5-1 and TRBJ2-7; TRBD1 matches at 8 bases. J was trimmed by 4 bases and V by 3 bases; bases with no gene match: 6. This CDR3 spans 14 amino acids. Germline V gene lookup returns CDR1 SGHRS and CDR2 YFSETQ. The CDR3 loop is CASSSGTGLYEQYF. CDR3 nucleotides: TGCGCCAGCAGCTCCGGGACAGGACTTTACGAGCAGTACTTC.

The chain combines TRBV5-1 with TRBJ1-5; D gene ambiguous. Germline V CDR1 and CDR2: SGHRS, YFSETQ. CDR3 length equals 13 residues. The ends were cut back, 0 bases at V and 7 bases at J, with 8 bases in the middle. The CDR3 is CASSLGSGQPQHF. The CDR3 DNA follows: TGCGCCAGCAGCTTGGGCAGTGGCCAGCCCCAGCATTTT. The full variable domain, with the rest looked up from reference TRBV5-1 and TRBJ1-5, is KAGVTQTPRYLIKTRGQQVTLSCSPISGHRSVSWYQQTPGQGLQFLFEYFSETQRNKGNFPGRFSGRQFSNSRSEMNVSTLELGDSALYLCASSLGSGQPQHFGDGTRLSIL.

This clone was seen just once. The V gene is TRBV7-2, the J gene TRBJ1-5; 9 positions match TRBD1. V trimming: 5 bases; J trimming: 5 bases; junction bases outside the gene matches: 4. This CDR3 is built from 14 residues. Germline CDR1 SGHTA, CDR2 FQGNSA. The CDR3 loop reads CASSPRTGDQPQHF. The CDR3 coding sequence is TGTGCCAGCAGCCCCCGGACAGGGGATCAGCCCCAGCATTTT.

V usage is TRBV6-5 and J usage is TRBJ2-3, with D hard to call. This CDR3 region has 16 residues. Germline assignment: CDR1 MNHEY and CDR2 SVGAGI. The V and J ends lost 3 bases and 0 bases respectively, with 13 bases between them. CDR3 region: CASSYRRFSSTDTQYF. The CDR3, as DNA: TGTGCCAGCAGTTATCGACGGTTCTCTAGCACAGATACGCAGTATTTT.

This chain uses TRBV4-1 with TRBJ1-4; 8 bases line up with TRBD1. V lost 0 bases to trimming and J lost 8 bases; unmatched junction nucleotides: 14. CDR1 MGHRA and CDR2 YSYEKL come from the germline V gene. This CDR3 spans 18 amino acids. The CDR3 DNA is TGCGCCAGCAGCCAAGATCTCGCAGGCGCCAGGGGGCGAGAAAAACTGTTTTTT. Its translation: CASSQDLAGARGREKLFF.

In DNA, the CDR3 is TGTGCCAGCAGCGCGACCGACAGGAATAATTCACCCCTCCACTTT. This encodes CASSATDRNNSPLHF. The genes are TRBV13 and TRBJ1-6, with D possibly TRBD1 on 6 matching bases. The CDR3 is made up of 15 amino acids. Germline loops: CDR1 PRHDT, CDR2 FYEKMQ (reference sequence). The V and J ends lost 5 bases and 5 bases respectively, with 13 bases between them.

This clone came up a few times. The chain uses TRBV5-8 and TRBJ1-4, with TRBD1 identical over 8 bases. Trimming at V came to 0 bases and at J to 0 bases, leaving 4 bases not matched to a gene. The germline CDR1 and CDR2 sequences are SGHTS and YDEGEE. The CDR3 contains 17 residues. CDR3 sequence reads: CASSLGQGSATNEKLFF. As DNA, the CDR3 is TGTGCCAGCAGCTTGGGACAGGGGTCGGCAACTAATGAAAAACTGTTTTTT.

V and J are TRBV6-1 and TRBJ2-7; the match to TRBD2 covers 7 bases. Per germline, CDR1 MNHNS and CDR2 SASEGT. The CDR3 extends over 16 amino acids. V trimming: 4 bases; J trimming: 5 bases; junction bases outside the gene matches: 14. CDR3 sequence (DNA): TGTGCCAGCAGTGCCACTAGCGTAGGGGTTGTCCACGAGCAGTACTTC. The encoded protein is CASSATSVGVVHEQYF.

This chain links TRBV7-2 with TRBJ1-1; D may be TRBD1 (5 bases). Trimming pared 1 base from V and 1 base from J, leaving 10 bases between. CDR3 length: 15 residues. CDR1 is SGHTA and CDR2 is FQGNSA in the germline V gene. CDR3 coding DNA: TGTGCCAGCAGCTTAGGCCAGGGAGCGAACACTGAAGCTTTCTTT. Its translation is CASSLGQGANTEAFF.

This chain links TRBV7-3 with TRBJ2-3; tentatively, D is TRBD1 or TRBD2 (5 bases each). CDR1 and CDR2 from the germline V gene are SGHTA and FQGTGA. The CDR3 covers 14 residues. V was pared by 3 bases and J by 7 bases, with 14 bases between. The CDR3 is CASSFGTAGYTQYF. The CDR3 coding sequence is TGTGCCAGCAGCTTTGGGACGGCGGGCTATACGCAGTATTTT.

The chain employs TRBV14 and TRBJ2-7; D gene unclear. Germline-derived CDR1 and CDR2 are SGHDN and FVKESK. Trimming took 0 bases from V and 7 from J, leaving 10 bases between them. This CDR3 region has 13 residues. The CDR3 here is CASSQDVRLEQYF. The CDR3 nucleotides are TGTGCCAGCAGCCAAGACGTCCGGCTTGAGCAGTACTTC.

The chain is built from TRBV2 and TRBJ1-5; TRBD1 is a possible D gene (5 bases). The germline gives CDR1 SNHLY, CDR2 FYNNEI. The germline V and J ends were trimmed by 4 bases and 2 bases, with 12 bases remaining between them. This CDR3 has 15 amino acids. As DNA, the CDR3 is TGTGCCAGCAGTGTAGAACAGACAGGCAATCAGCCCCAGCATTTT. Protein: CASSVEQTGNQPQHF. The variable domain in full, with the rest retrieved from reference TRBV2 and TRBJ1-5, is EPEVTQTPSHQVTQMGQEVILRCVPISNHLYFYWYRQILGQKVEFLVSFYNNEISEKSEIFDDQFSVERPDGSNFTLKIRSTKLEDSAMYFCASSVEQTGNQPQHFGDGTRLSIL.

V gene TRBV3-1 (or the pseudogene TRBV3-2) combines with J gene TRBJ1-4; 8 bases map to TRBD1. Germline trimming cut 4 bases from V and 7 bases from J; bases unmatched to any gene: 5. The V gene's germline CDR1 is LGHDT and CDR2 YNNKEL (reference sequence). The CDR3 is 14 amino acids. The CDR3, as DNA: TGTGCCAGCAGCCCAGGACAGGGAAGTGAAAAACTGTTTTTT. Residues: CASSPGQGSEKLFF.

This chain uses TRBV10-3 with TRBJ2-3; D call uncertain. V lost 10 bases and J 2 bases, leaving 13 bases between the germline ends. The CDR3 sequence is 13 residues long. Germline V gene data show CDR1 as ENHRY and CDR2 as SYGVKD. CDR3 bases: TGTGCCACCCACGCGGACCCCACAGATACGCAGTATTTT. Translating it yields CATHADPTDTQYF.

The chain is built from TRBV5-6 and TRBJ1-2; the D is unclear. Per the germline V gene, CDR1 is SGHDT and CDR2 is YYEEEE. Trimming took off 2 bases at V and 2 bases at J, with 7 bases between the two ends. The CDR3 length is 13 residues. The CDR3 reads CASSFVGNYGYTF. The CDR3 DNA sequence: TGTGCCAGCAGCTTCGTAGGAAACTATGGCTACACCTTC.

The chain employs TRBV29-1 and TRBJ2-1; D gene ambiguous. The CDR3 runs to 12 residues. The germline gives CDR1 SQVTM, CDR2 ANQGSEA. The ends were cut back, 5 bases at V and 1 base at J, with 6 bases in the middle. Written as DNA, the CDR3 is TGCAGCGTTACTGTGTCCTACAATGAGCAGTTCTTC. Translating it yields CSVTVSYNEQFF.

V and J are TRBV7-9 and TRBJ2-1, with D unclear. Trimming shortened V by 2 bases and J by 8 bases, and 4 bases separated the two germline ends. CDR1 and CDR2 from the germline V gene are SEHNR and FQNEAQ (reference sequence). There are 11 residues in the CDR3. CDR3 residues: CASSLHHEQFF. The CDR3, as DNA: TGTGCCAGCAGCTTACATCATGAGCAGTTCTTC.

The rearrangement joins TRBV7-8 to TRBJ1-1; D gene ambiguous. The CDR3 length is 14 residues. Germline V gene data show CDR1 as SGHVS and CDR2 as FQNEAQ. V was pared by 5 bases and J by 1 base, with 11 bases between. CDR3 bases: TGTGCCAGCAGCCGCAGAGAAGGGAACACTGAAGCTTTCTTT. It yields the protein CASSRREGNTEAFF.

The J gene is TRBJ2-7, the V gene TRBV29-1; 7 nucleotides line up with TRBD2. Germline CDR1 SQVTM, CDR2 ANQGSEA. The CDR3 consists of 12 residues. J lost 5 bases, V lost 3 bases, and 4 bases had no gene match. CDR3 DNA sequence: TGCAGCGTTGAGGCGGCGGGGGACGAGCAGTACTTC. Protein sequence: CSVEAAGDEQYF.

This clone appeared once. The chain recombines TRBV21-1 with TRBJ2-1; the listed D gene, TRBD1, was not tested against the DNA. TRBV21-1 is listed as a pseudogene. This CDR3 is built from 19 residues. Here the CDR3 reads CASSTNPWDPITGANEQFF. For the CDR3, the DNA is TGTGCCAGCAGCACCAATCCCTGGGACCCCATTACAGGGGCCAATGAGCAGTTCTTC.

The J gene is TRBJ2-5, the V gene TRBV5-1; D not certain. In germline, CDR1 is SGHRS, CDR2 YFSETQ. V lost 2 bases and J lost 4, with 15 bases in between. The CDR3 covers 15 residues. The CDR3 coding sequence is TGCGCCAGCAGCTTCTTCCCAAGGGTGGGAGAGACCCAGTACTTC. Translation: CASSFFPRVGETQYF. Based on the CDR3 plus reference TRBV5-1 and TRBJ2-5, the full variable domain is KAGVTQTPRYLIKTRGQQVTLSCSPISGHRSVSWYQQTPGQGLQFLFEYFSETQRNKGNFPGRFSGRQFSNSRSEMNVSTLELGDSALYLCASSFFPRVGETQYFGPGTRLLVL.

The chain is built from TRBV11-3 and TRBJ2-1, with D unclear. Trimming stripped 5 bases from V and 3 bases from J, with 8 bases between. The CDR3 is made up of 13 amino acids. Germline V gene data show CDR1 as SGHNT and CDR2 as YENEEA. In DNA form, the CDR3 reads TGTGCCAGCAGCGAAGCCGGCTACAATGAGCAGTTCTTC. Its protein product is CASSEAGYNEQFF.